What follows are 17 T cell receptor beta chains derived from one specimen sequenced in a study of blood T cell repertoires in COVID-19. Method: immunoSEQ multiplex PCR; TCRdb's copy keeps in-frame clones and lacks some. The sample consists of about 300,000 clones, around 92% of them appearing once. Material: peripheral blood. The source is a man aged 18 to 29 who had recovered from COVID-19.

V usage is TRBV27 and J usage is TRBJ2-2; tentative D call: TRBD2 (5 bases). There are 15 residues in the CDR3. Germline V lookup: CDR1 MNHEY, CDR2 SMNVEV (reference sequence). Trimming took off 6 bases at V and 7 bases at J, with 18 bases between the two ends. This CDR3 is CASSMEVPVGGELFF. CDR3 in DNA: TGTGCCAGCAGCATGGAGGTCCCGGTGGGCGGGGAGCTGTTTTTT.

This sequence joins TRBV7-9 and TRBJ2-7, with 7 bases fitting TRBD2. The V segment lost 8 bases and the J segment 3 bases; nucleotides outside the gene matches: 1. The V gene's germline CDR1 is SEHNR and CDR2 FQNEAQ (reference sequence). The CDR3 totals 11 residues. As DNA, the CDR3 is TGTGCCAGCGGGGGGGGCTACGAGCAGTACTTC. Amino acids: CASGGGYEQYF.

In nucleotides, the CDR3 is TGTGCCAGCAGCTTAGGCGCGGGTGAGCAGTTCTTC. Translated: CASSLGAGEQFF. This chain joins TRBV7-9 and TRBJ2-1, with a possible D match to TRBD2 (5 bases). The germline V gene has CDR1 SEHNR and CDR2 FQNEAQ (reference sequence). Trimming cost V 1 base and J 9 bases, with 7 bases left between them. CDR3 length equals 12 residues.

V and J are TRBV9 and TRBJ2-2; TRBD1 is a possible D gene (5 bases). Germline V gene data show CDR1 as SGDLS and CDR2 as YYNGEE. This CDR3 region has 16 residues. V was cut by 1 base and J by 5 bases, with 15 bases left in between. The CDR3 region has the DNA TGTGCCAGCAGCGTAAGGTTTAGGGGCGAGACCGGGGAGCTGTTTTTT. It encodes CASSVRFRGETGELFF.

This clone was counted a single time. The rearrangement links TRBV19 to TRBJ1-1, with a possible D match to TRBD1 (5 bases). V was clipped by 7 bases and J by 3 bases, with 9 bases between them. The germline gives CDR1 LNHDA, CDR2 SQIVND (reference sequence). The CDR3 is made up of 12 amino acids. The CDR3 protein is CASKTAYTEAFF. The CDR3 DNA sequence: TGTGCCAGTAAGACAGCTTACACTGAAGCTTTCTTT.

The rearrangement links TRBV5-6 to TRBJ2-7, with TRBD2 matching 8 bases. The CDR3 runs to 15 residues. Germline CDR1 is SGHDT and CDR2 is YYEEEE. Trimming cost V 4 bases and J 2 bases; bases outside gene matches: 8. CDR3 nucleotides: TGTGCCAGCAGCGCTACTAGCGGTCCCACCTACGAGCAGTACTTC. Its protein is CASSATSGPTYEQYF.

Here the CDR3 reads CASSEVAGSDTQYF. In DNA, the CDR3 is TGTGCCAGCAGTGAGGTAGCGGGGTCAGATACGCAGTATTTT. The chain joins TRBV2 to TRBJ2-3; 8 bases are a match to TRBD2. Per the germline V gene, CDR1 is SNHLY and CDR2 is FYNNEI. Losses at the gene ends were 3 bases for V and 4 bases for J; bases not matched to a gene: 3. The CDR3 runs 14 residues.

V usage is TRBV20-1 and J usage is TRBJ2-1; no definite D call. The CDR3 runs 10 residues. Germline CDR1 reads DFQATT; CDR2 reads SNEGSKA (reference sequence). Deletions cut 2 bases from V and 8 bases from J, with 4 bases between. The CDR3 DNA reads TGCAGTGCTAGATCCGATGAGCAGTTCTTC. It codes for CSARSDEQFF.

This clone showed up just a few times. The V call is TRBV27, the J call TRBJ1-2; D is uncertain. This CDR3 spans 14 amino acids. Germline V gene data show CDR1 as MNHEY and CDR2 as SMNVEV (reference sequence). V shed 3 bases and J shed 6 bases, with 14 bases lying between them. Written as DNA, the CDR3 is TGTGCCAGCAGTTTCTATGAGGGAGGGAATGGCTACACCTTC. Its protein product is CASSFYEGGNGYTF.

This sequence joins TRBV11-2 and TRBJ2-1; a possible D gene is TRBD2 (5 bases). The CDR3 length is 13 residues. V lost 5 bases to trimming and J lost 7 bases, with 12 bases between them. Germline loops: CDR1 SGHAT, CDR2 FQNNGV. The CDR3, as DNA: TGTGCCAGCAGCCTCGGGCCGGGGAATGAGCAGTTCTTC. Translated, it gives CASSLGPGNEQFF.

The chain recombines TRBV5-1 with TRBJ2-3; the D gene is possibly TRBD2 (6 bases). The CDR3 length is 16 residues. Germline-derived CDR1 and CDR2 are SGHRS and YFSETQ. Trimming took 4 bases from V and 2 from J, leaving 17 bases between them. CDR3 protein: CASSIPGLSFTDTQYF. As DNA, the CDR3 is TGCGCCAGCAGCATACCGGGACTCTCCTTCACAGATACGCAGTATTTT.

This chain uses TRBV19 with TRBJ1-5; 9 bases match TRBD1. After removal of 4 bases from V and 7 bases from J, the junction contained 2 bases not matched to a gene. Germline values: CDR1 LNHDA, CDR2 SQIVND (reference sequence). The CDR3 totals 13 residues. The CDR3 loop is CASSRQGEQPQHF. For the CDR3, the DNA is TGTGCCAGTAGTAGACAGGGGGAGCAGCCCCAGCATTTT.

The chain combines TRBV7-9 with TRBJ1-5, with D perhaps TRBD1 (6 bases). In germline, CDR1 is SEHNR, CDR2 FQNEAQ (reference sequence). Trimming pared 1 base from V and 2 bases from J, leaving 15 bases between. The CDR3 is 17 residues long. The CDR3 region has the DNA TGTGCCAGCAGCTTAGACATACAGGGAGTAGGCAATCAGCCCCAGCATTTT. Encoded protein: CASSLDIQGVGNQPQHF.

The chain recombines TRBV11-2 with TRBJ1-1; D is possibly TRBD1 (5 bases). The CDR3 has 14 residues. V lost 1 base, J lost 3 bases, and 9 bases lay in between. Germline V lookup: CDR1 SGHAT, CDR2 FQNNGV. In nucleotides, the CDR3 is TGTGCCAGCAGCTTAGCGGGGGGGGACACTGAAGCTTTCTTT. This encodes CASSLAGGDTEAFF.

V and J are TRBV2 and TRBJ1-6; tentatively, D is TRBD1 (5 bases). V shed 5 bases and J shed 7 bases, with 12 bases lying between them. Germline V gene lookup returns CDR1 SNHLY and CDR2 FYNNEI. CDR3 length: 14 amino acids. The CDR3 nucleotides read TGTGCCAGCAGTCACGACAGAGAGAATTCACCCCTCCACTTT. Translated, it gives CASSHDRENSPLHF.

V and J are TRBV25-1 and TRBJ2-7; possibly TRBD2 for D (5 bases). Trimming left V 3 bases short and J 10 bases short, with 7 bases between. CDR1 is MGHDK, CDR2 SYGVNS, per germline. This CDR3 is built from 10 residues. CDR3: CASSDGVQYF. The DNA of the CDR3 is TGTGCCAGCAGTGACGGGGTTCAGTACTTC.

CDR3 sequence reads: CATRGTGLYEQYF. CDR3 DNA: TGTGCCACTCGTGGGACAGGGCTATACGAGCAGTACTTC. J is TRBJ2-7 and V is TRBV6-5; TRBD1 agrees at 9 bases. The CDR3 spans 13 residues. Germline CDR1 MNHEY, CDR2 SVGAGI. J lost 4 bases, V lost 10 bases, and 8 bases had no gene match.